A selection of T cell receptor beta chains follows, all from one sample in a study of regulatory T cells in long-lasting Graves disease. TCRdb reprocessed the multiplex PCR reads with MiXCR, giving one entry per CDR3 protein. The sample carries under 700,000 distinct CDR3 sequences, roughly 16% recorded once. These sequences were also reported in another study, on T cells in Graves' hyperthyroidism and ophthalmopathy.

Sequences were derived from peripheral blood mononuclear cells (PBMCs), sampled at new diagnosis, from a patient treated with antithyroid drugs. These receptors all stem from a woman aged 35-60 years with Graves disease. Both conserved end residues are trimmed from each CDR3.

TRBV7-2	ASSLSQAKNIQY
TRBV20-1	SATSGGAQETQY
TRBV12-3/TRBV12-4	ASSLRGGSYNSPLH
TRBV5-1	ASSPTDPGQAYEQY
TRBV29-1	SVWLDIQY
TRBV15	ATSGGQSQARAQY
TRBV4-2	ASSQQGASDTQY
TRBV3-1	ASSPLSGGFSTEAF
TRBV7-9	ASSGVGVGNTIY
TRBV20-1	SARDGTGDGEQY
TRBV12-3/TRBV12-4	GSSLARVVEAF
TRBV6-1	ASSASYQPQH
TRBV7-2	ASSSWDAGELF
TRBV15	ATSRDTLGYT
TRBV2	ASERGAADGYT
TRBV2	ASSATGGSTDTQY
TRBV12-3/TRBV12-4	ASSLGQVGNTIY
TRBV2	ASSRFGAPAADYT
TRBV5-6	ASSPWDGPYEQY
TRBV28	ASSEQGGRTLTGAF
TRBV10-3	AILGGTGLSGANVLT
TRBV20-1	SARRRQETQY
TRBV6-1	ASSGRLGETQY
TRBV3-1	ASSQAGQVVTGELF